At least ten counts were recorded for the clone carrying this TCR beta chain. V lost 1 base and J lost 2, with 10 bases in between. The germline V gene encodes CDR1 SGHRS and CDR2 YFSETQ. CDR3 length: 15 residues. This entry comes from a study of T-cell reconstitution after alpha-beta-depleted transplantation in children. This sample's TCRbeta library carried unique molecular identifier barcodes. TCRdb fed the PCR reads into MiXCR, producing one record per CDR3 protein. The sample consists of roughly 120,000 distinct CDR3 sequences, 10% of them appearing once. This sequence originates from a human donor who donated a stem cell graft to a child with acute lymphoblastic leukemia. This sequence joins TRBV5-1 and TRBJ2-1; D is perhaps TRBD1 (5 bases). The starting material was PBMCs from the stem cell graft donor, obtained from the stem cell graft. CDR3 nucleotides: TGCGCCAGCAGCTTGACAGGACAAACCTACAATGAGCAGTTCTTC. Translating it yields CASSLTGQTYNEQFF.